This TCR beta chain emerged from a study of CD8 T cells in Susac syndrome. Study observations and caveats: In TEMRA cells and active patients, CD8+ clonal expansion in Susac reached its peak.

V was shortened by 0 bases and J by 1 base, with 10 bases between the two germline ends. CDR3 size: 15 residues. Per germline, CDR1 LGHNA and CDR2 YSLEER. It was with random hexamers that 0.5 to 1 ug RNA was reverse transcribed. Amplification of TCR beta CDR3 spanned 54 Vbeta and 13 Jbeta via immunoSEQ multiplex PCR. TCRdb fed the immunoSEQ multiplex PCR reads into MiXCR, producing one record per CDR3 protein. The sample shows about 85,000 distinct CDR3 sequences, just under 95% of them seen only once. About this clonotype: Its antigen is unknown.

This chain joins TRBV4-3 and TRBJ2-7; D possibly corresponds to TRBD1 (5 bases). The material sequenced was CD8+ T cells from PBMCs. The TCR sequence derives from a human donor with Susac syndrome. CDR3 nucleotides: TGCGCCAGCAGCCAAGATAGGGGATCTTCCTACGAGCAGTACTTC. This codes for CASSQDRGSSYEQYF.